The rows below give T cell receptor beta chains drawn from one sample of a study of glioma-infiltrating T cells after dendritic cell vaccination. Measured with immunoSEQ multiplex PCR; TCRdb has only the in-frame clones, and not every one. The sample yields roughly 62,000 clones, about 79% seen once. The sample was blood, taken after dendritic cell vaccination. The origin of the receptors is a human donor with glioblastoma. Both conserved end residues are part of each CDR3. The order of the fields is V gene, J gene, D gene, clone size, CDR3 DNA, CDR3 protein. A D gene is named only where the DNA matches it firmly. Not every row has a clone size; where given, it reads once, few, many or a size class.

V: TRBV7-9
J: TRBJ1-1
D: .
size: .
DNA: TGTGCCAGCAGCTCTGGACGGGAGAACATTGAAGCTTTCTTT
CDR3: CASSSGRENIEAFF

V: TRBV7-9
J: TRBJ1-1
D: TRBD1
size: .
DNA: TGTGCCAGCAGCTTGGGACAGGTGAACACTGAAGCTTTCTTT
CDR3: CASSLGQVNTEAFF

V: TRBV18
J: TRBJ1-2
D: .
size: few
DNA: TGTGCCAGCTCACCAAGCGGGGTGCTCTCTGGCTACACCTTC
CDR3: CASSPSGVLSGYTF

V: TRBV4-1
J: TRBJ1-1
D: TRBD1
size: .
DNA: TGCGCCAGCAGCAAAGGGGGCGCGGGAACTGAAGCTTTCTTT
CDR3: CASSKGGAGTEAFF

V: TRBV7-3
J: TRBJ2-3
D: .
size: .
DNA: TGTGCCAGCAGCTTAGGTAGTAGCACAGATACGCAGTATTTT
CDR3: CASSLGSSTDTQYF

V: TRBV7-2
J: TRBJ2-3
D: .
size: once
DNA: TGTGCCAGCACCCCGCAGGATAGCACAGATACGCAGTATTTT
CDR3: CASTPQDSTDTQYF

V: TRBV19
J: TRBJ1-3
D: TRBD1
size: few
DNA: TGTGCCAGTAGTTTACCGGGACAGGGTAACACCATATATTTT
CDR3: CASSLPGQGNTIYF

V: TRBV27
J: TRBJ2-7
D: TRBD1
size: .
DNA: TGTGCCAGCAGTTTAACGCCTAGGGACAGGGGCGGGCACGAGCAGTACTTC
CDR3: CASSLTPRDRGGHEQYF

V: TRBV7-3
J: TRBJ2-5
D: .
size: .
DNA: TGTGCCAGCAGCTCAAGAAGAGAAGAGACCCAGTACTTC
CDR3: CASSSRREETQYF

V: TRBV30
J: TRBJ2-7
D: .
size: .
DNA: TGTGCCTGGAGCTACAGCTCCTCCTACGAGCAGTACTTC
CDR3: CAWSYSSSYEQYF

V: TRBV19
J: TRBJ2-5
D: .
size: .
DNA: TGTGCCAGTAGTCGTCTGGGGGGGCTTAGAGAGACCCAGTACTTC
CDR3: CASSRLGGLRETQYF

V: TRBV4-3
J: TRBJ1-1
D: .
size: .
DNA: TGCGCCAGCAGCCAAGGAGGAGAAGGGGACACTGAAGCTTTCTTT
CDR3: CASSQGGEGDTEAFF

V: TRBV19
J: TRBJ1-3
D: .
size: many
DNA: TGTGCCAGTAGTCGAGGGGGTCTTCCCGGGAACACCATATATTTT
CDR3: CASSRGGLPGNTIYF

V: TRBV7-3
J: TRBJ2-3
D: .
size: .
DNA: TGTGCCAGCAGCCCAACCGGGGGCACAGATACGCAGTATTTT
CDR3: CASSPTGGTDTQYF

V: TRBV4-1
J: TRBJ2-7
D: .
size: .
DNA: TGCGCCAGCAGCGACACATCCTACGAGCAGTACTTC
CDR3: CASSDTSYEQYF

V: TRBV12-2
J: TRBJ1-4
D: .
size: .
DNA: TGTGCAAGTCGCTTATCTACCAGGGGGCGTAGGAAACTGTTTTTT
CDR3: CASRLSTRGRRKLFF

V: TRBV27
J: TRBJ2-6
D: .
size: once
DNA: TGTGCCAGCGGGTGGGAAGGGGACTCTGGGGCCAACGTCCTGACTTTC
CDR3: CASGWEGDSGANVLTF

V: TRBV2
J: TRBJ2-3
D: TRBD2
size: .
DNA: TGTGCCAGCAGTGATGGGCGGGTTCTTAGCGGGGCGGCGTCAGATACGCAGTATTTT
CDR3: CASSDGRVLSGAASDTQYF

V: TRBV30
J: TRBJ2-1
D: .
size: .
DNA: TGTGCCTGGAGCCTGACGACCCAGGGAAATGAGCAGTTCTTC
CDR3: CAWSLTTQGNEQFF

V: TRBV7-9
J: TRBJ1-1
D: .
size: .
DNA: TGTGCCAGCAGCTTTAGCTCGGCCTTGGACACTGAAGCTTTCTTT
CDR3: CASSFSSALDTEAFF

V: TRBV11-3
J: TRBJ2-7
D: TRBD1
size: .
DNA: TGTGCCAGCAGCTTGCCGGGACAGAGCTACGAGCAGTACTTC
CDR3: CASSLPGQSYEQYF

V: TRBV7-9
J: TRBJ1-4
D: .
size: .
DNA: TGTGCCACGCGGGGGCAGGAAAAACTGTTTTTT
CDR3: CATRGQEKLFF

V: TRBV7-7
J: TRBJ1-1
D: TRBD1
size: .
DNA: TGTGCCAGCAGCGAAGACAGGGGGAACACTGAAGCTTTCTTT
CDR3: CASSEDRGNTEAFF

V: TRBV27
J: TRBJ1-5
D: TRBD1
size: .
DNA: TGTGCCAGCAGTACCTCCGGGACAGGCCTCAATCAGCCCCAGCATTTT
CDR3: CASSTSGTGLNQPQHF

V: TRBV5-6
J: TRBJ1-2
D: TRBD1
size: .
DNA: TGTGCCAGCAGCTTACTCTCAGGACAGGGAAATGGCTACACCTTC
CDR3: CASSLLSGQGNGYTF

V: TRBV5-1
J: TRBJ1-1
D: TRBD1
size: .
DNA: TGCGCCAGCAGCTTGGAGACAGGGGCTTACACTGAAGCTTTCTTT
CDR3: CASSLETGAYTEAFF

V: TRBV7-6
J: TRBJ2-3
D: .
size: .
DNA: TGTGCCAGCAGCCTCGAGGGGGGGCGGTCCACAGATACGCAGTATTTT
CDR3: CASSLEGGRSTDTQYF

V: TRBV13
J: TRBJ1-2
D: TRBD1
size: .
DNA: TGTGCCAGCAGTTCGACAGGGAGTGGCTACACCTTC
CDR3: CASSSTGSGYTF

V: TRBV12-5
J: TRBJ2-3
D: .
size: .
DNA: TGTGCTAGTGGTTTGGTAATCCAAGATACGCAGTATTTT
CDR3: CASGLVIQDTQYF

V: TRBV10-3
J: TRBJ1-2
D: .
size: few
DNA: TGTGCCATCAGTGAAACAGGGTTCGATGGCTACACCTTC
CDR3: CAISETGFDGYTF

V: TRBV5-1
J: TRBJ2-2
D: .
size: .
DNA: TGCGCCAGCAGCTTGTTGCAGGGGCACGGGGAGCTGTTTTTT
CDR3: CASSLLQGHGELFF

V: TRBV6-5
J: TRBJ2-7
D: .
size: .
DNA: TGTGCCAGCAGTTACTCATTGTCTATCGAGCAGTACTTC
CDR3: CASSYSLSIEQYF

V: TRBV27
J: TRBJ2-1
D: .
size: .
DNA: TGTGCCAGCAGATCCGCGACCCACAGCTCCTACAATGAGCAGTTCTTC
CDR3: CASRSATHSSYNEQFF

V: TRBV4-2
J: TRBJ2-1
D: TRBD1
size: once
DNA: TGTGCCAGCAGCCAAGCCAGACAGGGCTACAATGAGCAGTTCTTC
CDR3: CASSQARQGYNEQFF